The present entry profiles one T cell receptor (beta chain) with its context. Its antigen is unidentified. Amplification used 60 Vbeta primers and 13 Jbeta primers. Sequencing used immunoSEQ multiplex PCR; TCRdb keeps in-frame clones, though not all of them. The sample has about 170,000 clones; roughly 84% are singletons. The data belong to a study of cytomegalovirus exposure and HLA in healthy donors. As for the study in general: Earlier findings included approximately 120 million unique TCR beta sequences obtained from approximately 170 million T cells. Study conclusions and caveats: It was in a later analysis that TCR association rates were seen to vary by HLA locus, highest for DRB1 and lowest for HLA-C. Rare TCR sequences dominated, though some public TCRs recurred in many donors.

This CDR3 has 15 residues. CDR1 LNHDA and CDR2 SQIVND come from the germline V gene (reference sequence). The trim removed 7 bases at V and 9 bases at J, leaving 9 bases unmatched. Sequenced input: PBMCs. The chain links TRBV19 to TRBJ2-1; TRBD2 matches 13 bases. The receptor was isolated from a young man in good health and CMV-seropositive. For the CDR3, the DNA is TGTGCCAGTACCGGGACTAGCGGGAACTTCGGTGAGCAGTTCTTC. Translating gives CASTGTSGNFGEQFF.